The clone carrying this T cell receptor beta chain was recorded a few times. Its antigen is still unknown. A second PCR of 7 to 11 cycles used a sample-barcoded 5' primer and a J-beta primer mix. TCRdb used MiXCR to reprocess the 5' RACE reads, holding one entry per CDR3 protein. Of some 700,000 distinct CDR3 sequences listed, 22% are singletons. The data stem from a study of blood T cells in healthy people across ages. Overall study findings and caveats: Changes seen in expanded clonotypes were possibly confounded by donor CMV status left unknown. Both naive CD4+ cell counts and diversity were greater in long-lived donors than in aged donors.

Every sample gave at least 5.5 micrograms of total RNA when it was extracted. This CDR3 has 15 residues. V was clipped by 3 bases and J by 3 bases, with 12 bases between them. The genes are TRBV12-3 or TRBV12-4 and TRBJ1-3; no firm D call. Source material: blood. The source is a man aged 65-85 years in good health. The CDR3 DNA sequence: TGTGCCAGCAGTTTTCGGGGAGGTAGTGGAAACACCATATATTTT. Amino acids: CASSFRGGSGNTIYF.